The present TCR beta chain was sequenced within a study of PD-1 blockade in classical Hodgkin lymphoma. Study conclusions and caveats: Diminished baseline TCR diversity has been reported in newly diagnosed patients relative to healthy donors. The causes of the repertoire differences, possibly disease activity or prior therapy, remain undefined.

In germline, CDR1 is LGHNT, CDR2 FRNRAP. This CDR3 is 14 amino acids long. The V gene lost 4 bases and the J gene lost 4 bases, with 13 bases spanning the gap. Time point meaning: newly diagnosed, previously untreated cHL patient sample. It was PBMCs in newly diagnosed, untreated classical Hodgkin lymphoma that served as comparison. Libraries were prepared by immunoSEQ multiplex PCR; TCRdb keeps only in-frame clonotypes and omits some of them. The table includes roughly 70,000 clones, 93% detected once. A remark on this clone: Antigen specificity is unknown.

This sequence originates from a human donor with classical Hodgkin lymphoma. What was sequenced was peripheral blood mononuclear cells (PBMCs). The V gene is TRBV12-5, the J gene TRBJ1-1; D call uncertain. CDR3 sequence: CASGSNPDGTEAFF. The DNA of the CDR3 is TGTGCTAGTGGTTCCAACCCAGACGGCACTGAAGCTTTCTTT.